This record covers a single T cell receptor beta chain. This receptor's antigen is unknown. The CDR3 starts with the cysteine, ends with the phenylalanine, and has 15 residues. The protein alone is recorded here. The germline V gene supplies CDR1 LGHNA and CDR2 YNFKEQ. This specimen belongs to a study of T cells expressing NK-cell markers (TCRdb year 2020). About the full investigation: In sorted CD3+CD56+NKG2C+, CD3+CD56+NKG2C- and CD3+CD56-NKG2C+ T-cell subsets from roughly 8 donors, TCR beta-chain repertoires were profiled. Among the eight sequenced donors, only one was HCMV-seronegative, while the other seven were HCMV-seropositive. Randomly selected healthy volunteers, three men and five women, were used as the eight sequenced donors. The libraries were sequenced on Illumina HiSeq 2000/2500, MiSeq or NextSeq, producing 2 x 150 bp reads.

HCMV-specific IgG was detected in serum with a commercial ELISA kit to determine HCMV serostatus. Ficoll density gradient centrifugation was used to isolate peripheral blood mononuclear cells from blood. The sample was run on an Illumina HiSeq 2000. TCR beta cDNA libraries were prepared using 5'RACE template switching, which introduced a universal primer site and unique molecular identifiers. cDNA synthesis was primed from the TCR beta constant segment, followed by two successive PCR amplification steps. Processing in the source paper ran as follows. MIGEC handled demultiplexing of the reads and grouping by UMI, while MiTCR was used to assemble and quantify clonotypes. To remove erroneous sequences, TCR cDNA sequences were retained only when supported by two or more reads. The tcR package was used for downstream repertoire analysis, with clonotypes matched between fractions based on CDR3 nucleotide sequence plus V segment. VDJmatch was used to annotate antigen specificity against VDJdb, with one amino acid substitution in CDR3 allowed. Each CDR3 protein sequence appears as one entry after TCRdb reprocessed the reads, and no DNA is included. None of the V and J calls come from the authors' own analysis; TCRdb made them. The table for this sample records more than 400,000 distinct CDR3 sequences. The top ten constitute 7.3% of the sample.

Findings and caveats that apply to the study as a whole: Those dominant clonotypes were again the most abundant among CD3+CD56-NKG2C+ cells in a handful of donors, at about 25-60.1%. It remained unclear whether the expanded NKG2C-expressing T cell clones were specific for HCMV antigens. In six or seven donors, the dominant CD3+CD56+NKG2C+ clonotypes ranked among the top 10 CD8+ clonotypes, making up roughly 1.0-7.5% of CD8+ T cells.

The sequenced sample consisted of blood T cells: a sorted CD56 or NKG2C T cell subset, CD4+ or CD8+ T cells, or bulk PBMC T cells (not recorded which). The rearranged chain carries TRBV4-2 and TRBJ1-1; TCRdb's assignment of TRBD1 cannot be checked, as there is no DNA. The TCR was taken from a woman aged 18 to 75 in good health. CDR3 reads: CASSQVGQGDTEAFF.